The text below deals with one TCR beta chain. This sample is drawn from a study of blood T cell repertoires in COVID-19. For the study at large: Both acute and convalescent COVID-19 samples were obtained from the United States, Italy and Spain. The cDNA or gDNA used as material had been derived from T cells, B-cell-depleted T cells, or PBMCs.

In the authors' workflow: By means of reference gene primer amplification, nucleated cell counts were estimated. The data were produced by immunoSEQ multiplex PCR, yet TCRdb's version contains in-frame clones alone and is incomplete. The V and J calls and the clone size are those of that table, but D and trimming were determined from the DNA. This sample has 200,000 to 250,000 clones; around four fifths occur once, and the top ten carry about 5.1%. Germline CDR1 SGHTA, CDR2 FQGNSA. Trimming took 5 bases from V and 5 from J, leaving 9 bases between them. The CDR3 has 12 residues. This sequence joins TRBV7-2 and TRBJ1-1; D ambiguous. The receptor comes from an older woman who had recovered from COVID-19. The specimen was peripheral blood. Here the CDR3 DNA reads TGTGCCAGCAGCCCGCTCCAGACTGAAGCTTTCTTT. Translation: CASSPLQTEAFF.